This T cell receptor (beta chain) appears in the sequencing data of a study of blood T cell repertoires in COVID-19. Study-wide context: There were acute and convalescent COVID-19 samples, and they came from the United States, Italy and Spain. T cells, B-cell-depleted T cells, or PBMCs provided the cDNA or gDNA that served as material.

Original data processing: Reference gene primers were amplified, and this amplification served to estimate nucleated cell counts. Clones were read by immunoSEQ multiplex PCR, and TCRdb kept only the in-frame ones, dropping some. V, J and clone size are those of that table, while D and trimming were read from the DNA. The data hold more than 300,000 clones, with about 89% observed a single time. Trimming removed 5 bases at V and 8 bases at J, with 7 bases between. The CDR3 has 11 residues. Sequencing was performed on peripheral blood. The J gene is TRBJ2-1, the V gene TRBV12-3 or TRBV12-4; a possible D gene is TRBD2 (5 bases). The clonotype comes from a man younger than 30 who had recovered from COVID-19. CDR3 DNA: TGTGCCAGCAGTCGAGCGGATGAGCAGTTCTTC. It is translated as CASSRADEQFF.